These T cell receptor beta chains were read from a single sample in a study of cytomegalovirus exposure and HLA in healthy donors. Some clones are missing from TCRdb's copy, which holds only in-frame ones; the method was immunoSEQ multiplex PCR. Its listing shows some 130,000 clones. Material: PBMCs. These receptors all stem from a woman in her thirties or forties in good health and CMV-seropositive. Both conserved end residues are part of each CDR3. The D gene is left open where the match is weak.

j_call: TRBJ1-5
d_call: NA
v_call: TRBV2
cdr3_nt: TGTGCCAGCACATGGGCAGTCAATCAGCCCCAGCATTTT
cdr3_aa: CASTWAVNQPQHF

j_call: TRBJ2-7
d_call: NA
v_call: TRBV14
cdr3_nt: TGTGCCAGCAGCCAAGCTAGCCGCACCTTCTATGAGCAGTACTTC
cdr3_aa: CASSQASRTFYEQYF

j_call: TRBJ1-1
d_call: TRBD1
v_call: TRBV6-6
cdr3_nt: TGTGCCAGCAGTTTCCAGGGGGCAACTGAAGCTTTCTTT
cdr3_aa: CASSFQGATEAFF

j_call: TRBJ1-4
d_call: NA
v_call: TRBV30
cdr3_nt: TGTGCCTGGACGGGACATGACGAAAAACTGTTTTTT
cdr3_aa: CAWTGHDEKLFF

j_call: TRBJ2-1
d_call: NA
v_call: TRBV6-1
cdr3_nt: TGTGCCAGCAGAGGGACACGGTACAATGAGCAGTTCTTC
cdr3_aa: CASRGTRYNEQFF

j_call: TRBJ1-5
d_call: TRBD1
v_call: TRBV18
cdr3_nt: TGTGCCAGCTCACCAGGACAGGGTAATCAGCCCCAGCATTTT
cdr3_aa: CASSPGQGNQPQHF

j_call: TRBJ2-6
d_call: NA
v_call: TRBV5-6
cdr3_nt: TGTGCCAGCAGCGCGCTAACTGGGGCCAACGTCCTGACTTTC
cdr3_aa: CASSALTGANVLTF

j_call: TRBJ2-3
d_call: TRBD1
v_call: TRBV29-1
cdr3_nt: TGCAGCACCACCGAGGGGACAGGGAGAGATACGCAGTATTTT
cdr3_aa: CSTTEGTGRDTQYF

j_call: TRBJ1-5
d_call: NA
v_call: TRBV29-1
cdr3_nt: TGCAGCGTGCTACAGGGAGGCAATCAGCCCCAGCATTTT
cdr3_aa: CSVLQGGNQPQHF

j_call: TRBJ2-3
d_call: TRBD2
v_call: TRBV30
cdr3_nt: TGTGCCTGGAGTTTTGGGACTAGCGGGAGTTCAGATACGCAGTATTTT
cdr3_aa: CAWSFGTSGSSDTQYF

j_call: TRBJ2-1
d_call: NA
v_call: TRBV19
cdr3_nt: TGTGCCAGTAGTATAGTCGGGAGCGGTGCCAATGAGCAGTTCTTC
cdr3_aa: CASSIVGSGANEQFF

j_call: TRBJ1-4
d_call: NA
v_call: TRBV5-1
cdr3_nt: TGCGCCAGCAGCTCGGACAGCTGGGCAACTAATGAAAAACTGTTTTTT
cdr3_aa: CASSSDSWATNEKLFF

j_call: TRBJ2-7
d_call: TRBD1
v_call: TRBV28
cdr3_nt: TGTGCCAGCAGTTCCATCCGGGACAGGAGTTACGAGCAGTACTTC
cdr3_aa: CASSSIRDRSYEQYF

j_call: TRBJ1-3
d_call: TRBD1
v_call: TRBV6-5
cdr3_nt: TGTGCCAGCAGAGAGGCAGGGGGTGGAAACACCATATATTTT
cdr3_aa: CASREAGGGNTIYF

j_call: TRBJ2-7
d_call: NA
v_call: TRBV7-2
cdr3_nt: TGTGCCAGCAGCTTCTTAGCTAGGGAGCAGTACTTC
cdr3_aa: CASSFLAREQYF

j_call: TRBJ2-7
d_call: TRBD1
v_call: TRBV19
cdr3_nt: TGTGCCAGTAGGCGGACAGGGGGCTTGTACGAGCAGTACTTC
cdr3_aa: CASRRTGGLYEQYF

j_call: TRBJ2-7
d_call: NA
v_call: TRBV28
cdr3_nt: TGTGCCAGCAGTTCTCAGGCCAGGGTATCCTACGAGCAGTACTTC
cdr3_aa: CASSSQARVSYEQYF

j_call: TRBJ1-3
d_call: NA
v_call: TRBV5-4
cdr3_nt: TGTGCCAGCAGCTTGGGCAGGGAATCTGGAAACACCATATATTTT
cdr3_aa: CASSLGRESGNTIYF

j_call: TRBJ2-7
d_call: TRBD1
v_call: TRBV6-1
cdr3_nt: TGTGCCAGCAGTAGGTGGGGACAGGGCCGCGAGCAGTACTTC
cdr3_aa: CASSRWGQGREQYF

j_call: TRBJ2-1
d_call: TRBD2
v_call: TRBV7-2
cdr3_nt: TGTGCCAGCAGCTCTCTCAACCTAGCGGAGCGATCCTACAATGAGCAGTTCTTC
cdr3_aa: CASSSLNLAERSYNEQFF

j_call: TRBJ2-3
d_call: TRBD2
v_call: TRBV6-5
cdr3_nt: TGTGCCAGCAGTTATCTAGCGGCTAGCACAGATACGCAGTATTTT
cdr3_aa: CASSYLAASTDTQYF

j_call: TRBJ2-7
d_call: NA
v_call: TRBV5-1
cdr3_nt: TGCGCCAGCAGCTTGTATACTGGACACCTTAGCTCCTACGAGCAGTACTTC
cdr3_aa: CASSLYTGHLSSYEQYF

j_call: TRBJ2-1
d_call: TRBD1
v_call: TRBV7-9
cdr3_nt: TGTGCCAGCAGCTTACGTATTGGGACAGGGAGATTAGTGAATGAGCAGTTCTTC
cdr3_aa: CASSLRIGTGRLVNEQFF

j_call: TRBJ1-5
d_call: NA
v_call: TRBV21-1
cdr3_nt: TGTGCCAGCATCTCAGACAGACGGACCCTCAGCAATCAGCCCCAGCATTTT
cdr3_aa: CASISDRRTLSNQPQHF

j_call: TRBJ2-1
d_call: TRBD2
v_call: TRBV7-9
cdr3_nt: TGTGCCAGCAGCAAGACTAGCGGGTTCTACAATGAGCAGTTCTTC
cdr3_aa: CASSKTSGFYNEQFF

j_call: TRBJ1-2
d_call: TRBD1
v_call: TRBV11-2
cdr3_nt: TGTGCCAGCAGCGCATCGGGACAGGTTGACTACACCTTC
cdr3_aa: CASSASGQVDYTF

j_call: TRBJ2-7
d_call: NA
v_call: TRBV27
cdr3_nt: TGTGCCACCCCGGCGGGTAGCTCCTACGAGCAGTACTTC
cdr3_aa: CATPAGSSYEQYF

j_call: TRBJ2-7
d_call: TRBD2
v_call: TRBV4-1
cdr3_nt: TGCGCCAGCAGTTACGCTAGCGGGGGCTACGAGCAGTACTTC
cdr3_aa: CASSYASGGYEQYF

j_call: TRBJ2-5
d_call: TRBD1
v_call: TRBV5-6
cdr3_nt: TGTGCCAGCAGCTTAGGACAGGGATATCAAGAGACCCAGTACTTC
cdr3_aa: CASSLGQGYQETQYF

j_call: TRBJ2-2
d_call: NA
v_call: TRBV7-3
cdr3_nt: TGTGCCAGCAGTCACGGACAGAACACCGGGGAGCTGTTTTTT
cdr3_aa: CASSHGQNTGELFF

j_call: TRBJ2-1
d_call: NA
v_call: TRBV19
cdr3_nt: TGTGCCAGTAGTATAGGTTGGACAACCAATGAGCAGTTCTTC
cdr3_aa: CASSIGWTTNEQFF

j_call: TRBJ2-1
d_call: NA
v_call: TRBV2
cdr3_nt: TGTGCCAGCAGTGTGTTACTAGCAGATTACAATGAGCAGTTCTTC
cdr3_aa: CASSVLLADYNEQFF

j_call: TRBJ1-4
d_call: TRBD1
v_call: TRBV2
cdr3_nt: TGTGCCACCCAACCGGGACAGGGGGATGAAAAACTGTTTTTT
cdr3_aa: CATQPGQGDEKLFF

j_call: TRBJ1-1
d_call: NA
v_call: TRBV20-1
cdr3_nt: TGCAGTGCTAGCTCGGGCACTGAAGCTTTCTTT
cdr3_aa: CSASSGTEAFF

j_call: TRBJ2-7
d_call: NA
v_call: TRBV28
cdr3_nt: TGTGCCAGCGTAAGGCCAGGGGCCTACGAGCAGTACTTC
cdr3_aa: CASVRPGAYEQYF

j_call: TRBJ2-7
d_call: NA
v_call: TRBV5-1
cdr3_nt: TGCGCCAGCAGCCCCAGTGGCCGCGGGGTGAACGAGCAGTACTTC
cdr3_aa: CASSPSGRGVNEQYF

j_call: TRBJ2-1
d_call: TRBD1
v_call: TRBV7-8
cdr3_nt: TGTGCCAGCAGCCACGACAGGGTTGATGAGCAGTTCTTC
cdr3_aa: CASSHDRVDEQFF

j_call: TRBJ2-5
d_call: TRBD1
v_call: TRBV7-9
cdr3_nt: TGTGCCAGCAGCTTAGGGGACAGGGGGCGAGGAGAGACCCAGTACTTC
cdr3_aa: CASSLGDRGRGETQYF

j_call: TRBJ2-1
d_call: TRBD1
v_call: TRBV27
cdr3_nt: TGTGCCAAACAGGGGGAGCAGTTCTTC
cdr3_aa: CAKQGEQFF

j_call: TRBJ2-7
d_call: TRBD2
v_call: TRBV28
cdr3_nt: TGTGCCAGCAGTTTACGGCCGGGATCGCTAGCGGGGAACTCCTACGAGCAGTACTTC
cdr3_aa: CASSLRPGSLAGNSYEQYF

j_call: TRBJ1-1
d_call: NA
v_call: TRBV7-9
cdr3_nt: TGTGCCAGCAGCTTAGAGACACACGAAGCTTTCTTT
cdr3_aa: CASSLETHEAFF

j_call: TRBJ2-2
d_call: NA
v_call: TRBV2
cdr3_nt: TGTGCCAGCGGAATTCGAGCGGCCGGGGAGCTGTTTTTT
cdr3_aa: CASGIRAAGELFF

j_call: TRBJ1-2
d_call: TRBD1
v_call: TRBV7-3
cdr3_nt: TGTGCCAGCAGGCCGGACTCCAGGGGGTTTAACTATGGCTACACCTTC
cdr3_aa: CASRPDSRGFNYGYTF

j_call: TRBJ1-2
d_call: NA
v_call: TRBV6-5
cdr3_nt: TGTGCCAGCACAGGGCGGCTCAGCTATGGCTACACCTTC
cdr3_aa: CASTGRLSYGYTF

j_call: TRBJ2-1
d_call: TRBD2
v_call: TRBV10-2
cdr3_nt: TGCGCCAGCACCGGGACTAGAAGGAATGAGCAGTTCTTC
cdr3_aa: CASTGTRRNEQFF

j_call: TRBJ2-1
d_call: TRBD1
v_call: TRBV7-6
cdr3_nt: TGTGCCAGCAGCTCTGGGACAGGGGGCTATACTTCCTACAATGAGCAGTTCTTC
cdr3_aa: CASSSGTGGYTSYNEQFF

j_call: TRBJ2-7
d_call: NA
v_call: TRBV29-1
cdr3_nt: TGCAGCGTCGGAGGGGATGGGCAGTACTTC
cdr3_aa: CSVGGDGQYF

j_call: TRBJ2-1
d_call: NA
v_call: TRBV5-8
cdr3_nt: TGTGCCAGCAGCTTGGTCGGGAGTAATAACAATGAGCAGTTCTTC
cdr3_aa: CASSLVGSNNNEQFF

j_call: TRBJ2-7
d_call: NA
v_call: TRBV2
cdr3_nt: TGTGCCAGCAGTGACCACTATTACGAGCAGTACTTC
cdr3_aa: CASSDHYYEQYF

j_call: TRBJ2-3
d_call: NA
v_call: TRBV4-3
cdr3_nt: TGCGCCAGCAGCCAAGATGCTGCTATCACAGATACGCAGTATTTT
cdr3_aa: CASSQDAAITDTQYF

j_call: TRBJ1-1
d_call: TRBD1
v_call: TRBV19
cdr3_nt: TGTGCCAGTAAACAGGGGCTCAACACTGAAGCTTTCTTT
cdr3_aa: CASKQGLNTEAFF

j_call: TRBJ1-1
d_call: NA
v_call: TRBV5-4
cdr3_nt: TGTGCCAGCAGCTCCGTTCGGGGGAACACTGAAGCTTTCTTT
cdr3_aa: CASSSVRGNTEAFF

j_call: TRBJ2-2
d_call: TRBD2
v_call: TRBV19
cdr3_nt: TGTGCCAGTAGTACGACTAGCGGGAATATTAAGCTGTTTTTT
cdr3_aa: CASSTTSGNIKLFF

j_call: TRBJ2-1
d_call: NA
v_call: TRBV7-6
cdr3_nt: TGTGCCAGCAGCTTAGTACAGGGTATCAACAATGAGCAGTTCTTC
cdr3_aa: CASSLVQGINNEQFF

j_call: TRBJ2-7
d_call: TRBD2
v_call: TRBV19
cdr3_nt: TGTGCCAGTAGTACCGGACTAGCATACGAGCAGTACTTC
cdr3_aa: CASSTGLAYEQYF

j_call: TRBJ2-1
d_call: TRBD2
v_call: TRBV6-5
cdr3_nt: TGTGCCAGCAGTTCCGGCTCTAGCGGGAGGGCGTTGGAGCAGTTCTTC
cdr3_aa: CASSSGSSGRALEQFF

j_call: TRBJ2-3
d_call: TRBD2
v_call: TRBV6-1
cdr3_nt: TGTGCCAGCAGTGACTTCGGACTAGCGGGGACGGCAGATACGCAGTATTTT
cdr3_aa: CASSDFGLAGTADTQYF

j_call: TRBJ2-2
d_call: TRBD2
v_call: TRBV6-5
cdr3_nt: TGTGCCAGCAGTTATAGCGCGGGAGTAAAGACCGGGGAGCTGTTTTTT
cdr3_aa: CASSYSAGVKTGELFF

j_call: TRBJ2-7
d_call: NA
v_call: TRBV6-5
cdr3_nt: TGTGCCAGCAGGACCAACAGGGGGGGCTCCTACGAGCAGTACTTC
cdr3_aa: CASRTNRGGSYEQYF